This entry features one T cell receptor (beta chain) sequence. The data are from a study of blood T cell repertoires in COVID-19. Method: immunoSEQ multiplex PCR; TCRdb's copy keeps in-frame clones and lacks some. The sample has 540,000 or so clones, roughly nine tenths seen once; the top ten hold around 7.8%. V was shortened by 6 bases and J by 1 base, with 15 bases between the two germline ends. The CDR3 is 15 residues long. CDR1 and CDR2 from the germline V gene are SGHAT and FQNNGV. Sequenced material: peripheral blood. The chain has TRBV11-2 and TRBJ1-1, with a weak D call TRBD1 (6 bases). The receptor was derived from a woman aged 50 to 60 with COVID-19, enrolled during active disease. DNA of the CDR3: TGTGCCAGCAGGCATTATAGGGGGAAGAACACTGAAGCTTTCTTT. As protein: CASRHYRGKNTEAFF.